One sample yielded the 17 T cell receptor beta chains listed below, sequenced in a study of beta chain features in type 1 diabetes (dated by TCRdb to about 2018). The method behind the library was the immunoSEQ multiplex PCR assay. The entire amount of isolated RNA was reverse transcribed using the High Capacity cDNA Reverse Transcription Kit, so the sequenced TCRB transcripts were expressed ones. Held by TCRdb, this immuneACCESS table contains in-frame sequences only and omits some clones. Under half of the omission traces to an unresolved V gene where checked; the cause of the rest is unknown. Across this sample there are hundreds of thousands of clones, with 7.5% to 9% seen only once. The ten largest account for around 0.44% of the sample. Source material: central memory CD4+ T cells from blood. Receptors originate from a woman under 30 in good health.

This clone was found a few times. V is TRBV7-2 and J is TRBJ2-2, with no clear D. Germline assignment: CDR1 SGHTA and CDR2 FQGNSA. The CDR3 contains 14 residues. V was trimmed by 3 bases and J by 1 base, leaving 6 bases between them. The CDR3 sequence is CASSLDQNTGELFF. CDR3 DNA sequence: TGTGCCAGCAGCTTGGACCAGAACACCGGGGAGCTGTTTTTT. Based on the CDR3 plus reference TRBV7-2 and TRBJ2-2, the full variable domain is GAGVSQSPSNKVTEKGKDVELRCDPISGHTALYWYRQSLGQGLEFLIYFQGNSAPDKSGLPSDRFSAERTGGSVSTLTIQRTQQEDSAVYLCASSLDQNTGELFFGEGSRLTVL.

V is TRBV27 and J is TRBJ2-5, with 8 nucleotides matching TRBD2. Trimming cost V 6 bases and J 5 bases; bases outside gene matches: 11. This CDR3 contains 15 residues. The V gene's germline CDR1 is MNHEY and CDR2 SMNVEV (reference sequence). The CDR3, as DNA: TGTGCCAGCAGGCTAGCGGGCCCCGGTGGGGAGACCCAGTACTTC. Amino acids: CASRLAGPGGETQYF.

This clone was observed a few times. The J gene is TRBJ2-7, the V gene TRBV6-5; D is unresolved. The CDR3 totals 12 residues. Trimming shortened V by 6 bases and J by 3 bases, and 9 bases separated the two germline ends. Per the germline V gene, CDR1 is MNHEY and CDR2 is SVGAGI. CDR3 region: CASSTERYEQYF. In DNA form, the CDR3 reads TGTGCCAGCAGCACCGAGCGCTACGAGCAGTACTTC.

This clone was counted a few times. This likely came from a read error, as a far larger clone is one base away. Other DNA sequences within the sample encode an identical CDR3. CDR3 DNA: TGTGCCAGCAGCTTACGGGGGGATGACAATGAGCAGTTCTTC. The encoded protein is CASSLRGDDNEQFF. V is TRBV7-9 and J is TRBJ2-1; 7 nucleotides line up with TRBD2. The CDR3 is 14 residues long. The germline CDR1 and CDR2 sequences are SEHNR and FQNEAQ (reference sequence). V dropped 2 bases and J dropped 5; count of bases not matched to a gene: 3. Variable domain in full (rest from reference TRBV7-9 and TRBJ2-1): DTGVSQNPRHKITKRGQNVTFRCDPISEHNRLYWYRQTLGQGPEFLTYFQNEAQLEKSRLLSDRFSAERPKGSFSTLEIQRTEQGDSAMYLCASSLRGDDNEQFFGPGTRLTVL.

This clone was seen repeatedly, ten times or more. The chain employs TRBV27 and TRBJ1-5; D gene ambiguous. The V gene lost 5 bases and the J gene lost 4 bases, with 12 bases spanning the gap. CDR3 size: 14 residues. Germline V CDR1 and CDR2: MNHEY, SMNVEV (reference sequence). The CDR3 DNA sequence: TGTGCCAGCAGTGGTCTACAGCCTAATCAGCCCCAGCATTTT. It yields the protein CASSGLQPNQPQHF.

This clone came up a few times. This chain uses TRBV4-2 with TRBJ2-7; D could derive from TRBD1 or TRBD2 (5 bases each). CDR3 length: 14 amino acids. The V and J ends lost 4 bases and 2 bases respectively, with 12 bases between them. Per the germline V gene, CDR1 is LGHNA and CDR2 is YNFKEQ. CDR3 residues: CASSPGTATYEQYF. The CDR3 nucleotides read TGTGCCAGCAGCCCCGGGACGGCAACCTACGAGCAGTACTTC.

This CDR3 reads CASEESGYTDTQYF. The CDR3 nucleotides are TGTGCCAGCGAGGAGTCAGGGTATACAGATACGCAGTATTTT. The V and J genes are TRBV7-2 and TRBJ2-3, with D perhaps matching TRBD1 (5 bases). The V end lost 8 bases, the J end lost 3 bases, and 15 bases lay between the germline ends. The CDR3 loop spans 14 amino acids. Germline V lookup: CDR1 SGHTA, CDR2 FQGNSA. The complete variable domain, with remaining parts taken from reference TRBV7-2 and TRBJ2-3, reads GAGVSQSPSNKVTEKGKDVELRCDPISGHTALYWYRQSLGQGLEFLIYFQGNSAPDKSGLPSDRFSAERTGGSVSTLTIQRTQQEDSAVYLCASEESGYTDTQYFGPGTRLTVL.

The rearrangement links TRBV4-1 to TRBJ1-2; tentative D call: TRBD1 (6 bases). Germline CDR1 is MGHRA and CDR2 is YSYEKL. The CDR3 has 13 amino acids. V shed 1 base and J shed 4 bases, with 7 bases lying between them. The CDR3 loop reads CASSQVDSYGYTF. Written as DNA, the CDR3 is TGCGCCAGCAGCCAAGTGGACAGCTATGGCTACACCTTC.

The genes are TRBV12-5 and TRBJ2-1; D possibly corresponds to TRBD1 (5 bases). CDR3 length: 14 amino acids. The V gene lost 4 bases and the J gene lost 4 bases, with 11 bases spanning the gap. CDR1 and CDR2 (germline): LGHNT, FRNRAP. CDR3 nucleotide sequence: TGTGCTAGTGGTTCCGCTGACAGATACAATGAGCAGTTCTTC. Amino acid sequence: CASGSADRYNEQFF.

This clone was picked up a small number of times. J is TRBJ1-1 and V is TRBV7-2; no reliable D call. The CDR3 totals 13 residues. Germline lookup yields CDR1 SGHTA and CDR2 FQGNSA. V lost 4 bases to trimming and J lost 1 base, with 7 bases between them. The CDR3 DNA reads TGTGCCAGCAGCTCGGGAGGGAACACTGAAGCTTTCTTT. Its protein is CASSSGGNTEAFF.

This clone occurred many times. This chain connects TRBV10-3 to TRBJ2-5, with D perhaps matching TRBD2 (5 bases). This CDR3 region has 15 residues. The V gene lost 3 bases and the J gene lost 1 base, with 12 bases spanning the gap. CDR1 and CDR2 (germline): ENHRY, SYGVKD. This chain's CDR3 is CAISEQLDFQETQYF. CDR3 nucleotide sequence: TGTGCCATCAGTGAACAGCTGGACTTCCAAGAGACCCAGTACTTC.

This clone was seen repeatedly, ten times or more. The V and J genes are TRBV15 and TRBJ1-1; 7 bases agree with TRBD1. CDR3 length: 15 residues. Germline CDR1 LNHNV, CDR2 YYDKDF (reference sequence). J gave up 1 base and V 5 bases, and 7 bases lay outside the gene matches. The CDR3 coding sequence is TGTGCCACCAGCGGACCGGACAGGCCGAACACTGAAGCTTTCTTT. Translation: CATSGPDRPNTEAFF.

The gene calls are TRBV7-3 and TRBJ2-3, with D possibly called TRBD1 or TRBD2 (5 bases each). Germline lookup yields CDR1 SGHTA and CDR2 FQGTGA. The CDR3 has 14 residues. Trimming left V 3 bases short and J 2 bases short, with 9 bases between. The DNA for the CDR3 is TGTGCCAGCAGCTTGGGGGACCTCACAGATACGCAGTATTTT. It translates to CASSLGDLTDTQYF.

This clone has a handful of counts. This chain links TRBV9 with TRBJ2-7; possibly TRBD1 for D (5 bases). V lost 4 bases and J 3 bases, leaving 26 bases between the germline ends. Germline V CDR1 and CDR2: SGDLS, YYNGEE. The CDR3 length is 18 residues. The CDR3 loop reads CASSPRRTHSEWGYEQYF. In DNA form, the CDR3 reads TGTGCCAGCAGCCCTCGTAGGACACACAGCGAGTGGGGCTACGAGCAGTACTTC.

This chain uses TRBV7-9 with TRBJ1-4; D ambiguous. The CDR3 totals 14 residues. V lost 4 bases and J 8 bases, leaving 14 bases between the germline ends. Germline V gene data show CDR1 as SEHNR and CDR2 as FQNEAQ (reference sequence). The CDR3, as DNA: TGTGCCAGCAGCTCGCGCAACGGGGAGGAAAAACTGTTTTTT. Translating it yields CASSSRNGEEKLFF.

This clone has more than one count but fewer than ten. The chain is built from TRBV4-3 and TRBJ2-1; 16 nucleotides align to TRBD2. Per germline, CDR1 LGHNA and CDR2 YSLEER. The CDR3 is 16 amino acids. The V gene end was trimmed by 3 bases and the J gene end by 10 bases; junction bases not matched to a gene: 6. Here the CDR3 reads CASSQGGLAGGYEQFF. CDR3 sequence (DNA): TGCGCCAGCAGCCAGGGGGGACTAGCGGGAGGGTACGAGCAGTTCTTC.

In its sample, this clone was seen a few times. This sequence joins TRBV15 and TRBJ1-2; 8 bases fit TRBD1. Germline V gives CDR1 LNHNV, CDR2 YYDKDF (reference sequence). The CDR3 extends over 13 amino acids. Trimming at V came to 2 bases and at J to 8 bases, leaving 4 bases not matched to a gene. The CDR3 loop is CATSRNRDRGYTF. CDR3 in DNA: TGTGCCACCAGCAGAAACCGGGACAGGGGCTACACCTTC.